This passage covers 2 T cell receptor beta chains from one sample sequenced in a study of T cell repertoires in cytomegalovirus infection. One entry per CDR3 protein results from TCRdb running MiXCR on the reads. This table holds more than 400,000 distinct CDR3 sequences, approximately 26% found once. What was sequenced was PBMCs. Source of these receptors: a human donor in good health (CMV status not recorded). Some clones in this sample may be carry-over from other donors' samples.

This sequence joins TRBV7-9 and TRBJ2-6; TRBD1 might be the D (5 bases). CDR1 SEHNR and CDR2 FQNEAQ come from the germline V gene (reference sequence). V lost 5 bases and J lost 9, with 11 bases in between. The CDR3 is made up of 13 amino acids. The CDR3 sequence is CASSVTEVNVLTF. The DNA for the CDR3 is TGTGCCAGCAGCGTGACAGAGGTCAACGTCCTGACTTTC.

The table lists this clonotype with many counts. The V gene is TRBV7-2, the J gene TRBJ1-2, with D perhaps TRBD1 (5 bases). CDR3 length: 15 residues. The germline CDR1 and CDR2 sequences are SGHTA and FQGNSA. V lost 0 bases to trimming and J lost 4 bases, with 12 bases between them. The CDR3 DNA follows: TGTGCCAGCAGCTTAGCACCCCCAGGGTTCTATGGCTACACCTTC. As protein: CASSLAPPGFYGYTF.